This paragraph covers one T cell receptor beta chain sequence. Its matching antigen is unknown. An equimolar mix of two oligonucleotides served as the beta constant-region primer for TRBC1 and TRBC2. Nested alpha and beta constant-region primers with the SP2 primer drove four PCR rounds on ligated cDNA. TCRdb called the UMI-ligation and nested PCR reads again in MiXCR, with one record for every CDR3 protein. The table records about 120,000 distinct CDR3 sequences, roughly 32% of them present only once. CMV status came from CD4+ IFNgamma after overnight CMV lysate stimulation. The sample comes from a study of naive and memory T cell subsets. Study-wide findings and caveats: There was no ground truth to check naive and memory subset results. Naive and memory subsets had different power law exponents for TCR abundance.

Trimming left V 2 bases short and J 7 bases short, with 11 bases between. CDR3 size: 13 residues. The germline V gene encodes CDR1 LNHDA and CDR2 SQIVND (reference sequence). The rearrangement links TRBV19 to TRBJ2-5; D is possibly TRBD2 (7 bases). The clonotype originates from a human donor in good health. The source material was central memory CD4+ T cells from blood. For the CDR3, the DNA is TGTGCCAGTAGTATAAAGGGGGGGGGGACCCAGTACTTC. It specifies CASSIKGGGTQYF. Full variable domain (rest looked up from reference TRBV19 and TRBJ2-5): DGGITQSPKYLFRKEGQNVTLSCEQNLNHDAMYWYRQDPGQGLRLIYYSQIVNDFQKGDIAEGYSVSREKKESFPLTVTSAQKNPTAFYLCASSIKGGGTQYFGPGTRLLVL.